This T cell receptor beta chain emerged from a study of patients and donors after allogeneic stem cell transplantation (TCRdb year 2020). A note on this clonotype: It has no known antigen specificity. No per-base quality is available; no much larger clone lies one base away.

Library preparation was by RT-PCR. Sequencing relied on a NextSeq 550. TCRdb trimmed the raw reads at Q25, called clones with MiXCR and kept productive beta chains. Every CDR3 protein is listed once, alongside the most common genes and DNA of its rows. Present in this sample are hundreds of thousands of distinct CDR3 sequences, approximately 16% of which were seen just once. The ten largest clones represent around 7.2% of the sample. The clonotype was recovered from a human donor who was either an allogeneic HSCT recipient or a stem cell or donor lymphocyte infusion donor (not recorded which). It is not recorded whose cells these are; they may come from a transplant donor. Material: blood, either unsorted or a sorted T cell fraction (not recorded which).

The bases are TGCGCCAGCAGCTTGGAGACTCGATTGCGGGAGCAGTACTTC. Its amino acids are CASSLETRLREQYF. Recombination connected TRBV5-1 to TRBJ2-7; the D gene lacks a confident call. CDR1 and CDR2, looked up from the germline V gene, are SGHRS and YFSETQ. Measured from the cysteine to the phenylalanine, the CDR3 is 14 residues long. Kept here is only the CDR3 DNA, which spans 42 bases and is read in frame from base 1. V was cut back by 0 bases and J by 7 bases, leaving a gap of 14 bases between them. The full variable domain, with segments outside the CDR3 supplied by the reference TRBV5-1 and TRBJ2-7 proteins, appears as KAGVTQTPRYLIKTRGQQVTLSCSPISGHRSVSWYQQTPGQGLQFLFEYFSETQRNKGNFPGRFSGRQFSNSRSEMNVSTLELGDSALYLCASSLETRLREQYFGPGTRLTVT.